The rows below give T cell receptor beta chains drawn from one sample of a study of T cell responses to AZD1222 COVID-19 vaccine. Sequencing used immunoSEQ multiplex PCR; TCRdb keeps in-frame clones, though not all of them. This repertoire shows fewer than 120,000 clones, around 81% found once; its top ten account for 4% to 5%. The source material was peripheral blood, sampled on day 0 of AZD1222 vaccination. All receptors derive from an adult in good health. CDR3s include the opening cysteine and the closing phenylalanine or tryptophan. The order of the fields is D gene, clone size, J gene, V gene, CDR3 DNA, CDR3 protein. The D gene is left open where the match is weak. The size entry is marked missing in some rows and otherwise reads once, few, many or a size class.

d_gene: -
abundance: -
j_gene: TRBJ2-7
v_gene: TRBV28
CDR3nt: TGTGCCAGCAGTTTACCAGCCACCTACGAGCAGTACTTC
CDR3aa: CASSLPATYEQYF

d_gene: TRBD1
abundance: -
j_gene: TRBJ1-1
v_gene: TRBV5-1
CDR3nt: TGCGCCAGCAGCTTACCCGGGACAGGGAACACTGAAGCTTTCTTT
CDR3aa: CASSLPGTGNTEAFF

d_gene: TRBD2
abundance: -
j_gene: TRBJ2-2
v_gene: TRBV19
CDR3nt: TGTGCCAGTAGTAGGCCTAGCGGGTCAACCGGGGAGCTGTTTTTT
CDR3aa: CASSRPSGSTGELFF

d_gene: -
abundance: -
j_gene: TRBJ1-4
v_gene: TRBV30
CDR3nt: TGTGCCTGGAGTCAGGGGCTGGATGAAAAACTGTTTTTT
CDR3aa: CAWSQGLDEKLFF

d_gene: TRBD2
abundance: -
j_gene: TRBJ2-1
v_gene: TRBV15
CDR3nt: TGTGCCACCAGCAGAGGGACTAGCAGGTTCTTC
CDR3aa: CATSRGTSRFF

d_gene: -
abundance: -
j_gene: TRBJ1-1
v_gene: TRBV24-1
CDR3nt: TGTGCCACCAGTGATCGGGGGGAGGCCACTGAAGCTTTCTTT
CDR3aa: CATSDRGEATEAFF

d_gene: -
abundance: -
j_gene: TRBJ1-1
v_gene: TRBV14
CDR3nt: TGTGCCAGCGGGAATGGGGTGAACACTGAAGCTTTCTTT
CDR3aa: CASGNGVNTEAFF

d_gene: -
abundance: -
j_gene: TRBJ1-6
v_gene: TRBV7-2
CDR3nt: TGTGCCAGCAGCTTAGGGTCTAAAGCTTATTCACCCCTCCACTTT
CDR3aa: CASSLGSKAYSPLHF

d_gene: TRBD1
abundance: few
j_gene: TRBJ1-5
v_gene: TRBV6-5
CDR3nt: TGTGCCAGCACCCAAGCGGACAGGGAACAGCCCCAGCATTTT
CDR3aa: CASTQADREQPQHF

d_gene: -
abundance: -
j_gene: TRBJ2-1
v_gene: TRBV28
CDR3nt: TGTGCCAGCAGTACGGGACGGAATGAGCAGTTCTTC
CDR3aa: CASSTGRNEQFF

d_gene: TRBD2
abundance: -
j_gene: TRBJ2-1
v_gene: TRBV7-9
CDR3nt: TGTGCCAGCAGCCCCAGGGGACTAGGGCTCGAGTTCTTC
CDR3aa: CASSPRGLGLEFF

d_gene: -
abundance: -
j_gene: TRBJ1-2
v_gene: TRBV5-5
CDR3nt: TGTGCCAGCAGCTTGAAACAGGACCGTGGCTACACCTTC
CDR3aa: CASSLKQDRGYTF

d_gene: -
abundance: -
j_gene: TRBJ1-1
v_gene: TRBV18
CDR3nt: TGTGCCAGCTCACCGTCCGCGAGTACTGAAGCTTTCTTT
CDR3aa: CASSPSASTEAFF

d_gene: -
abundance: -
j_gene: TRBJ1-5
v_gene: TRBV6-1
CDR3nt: TGTGCCAGCAGAGGACACCTAAATCAGCCCCAGCATTTT
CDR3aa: CASRGHLNQPQHF

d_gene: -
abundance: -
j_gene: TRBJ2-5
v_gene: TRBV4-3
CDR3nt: TGCGCCAGCAGCCAAGATCCCCCAGGGAACTCGGTAGAGACCCAGTACTTC
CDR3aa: CASSQDPPGNSVETQYF

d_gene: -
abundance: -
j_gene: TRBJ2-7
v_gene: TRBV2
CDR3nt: TGTGCCAGCAGCGCTAAGGTCGAGCAGTACTTC
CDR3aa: CASSAKVEQYF

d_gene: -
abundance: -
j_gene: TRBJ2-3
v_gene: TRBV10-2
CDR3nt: TGCGCCACCAAGGAATCCACAGATACGCAGTATTTT
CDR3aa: CATKESTDTQYF

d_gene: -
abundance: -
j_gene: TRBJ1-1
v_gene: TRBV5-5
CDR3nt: TGTGCCAGCAGCGTCCTGGATGGTGAAGCTTTCTTT
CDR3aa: CASSVLDGEAFF

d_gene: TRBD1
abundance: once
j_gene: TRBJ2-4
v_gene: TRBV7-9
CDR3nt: TGTGCCAGCAGTTTCGGGACAGGGAAAAACATTCAGTACTTC
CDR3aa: CASSFGTGKNIQYF

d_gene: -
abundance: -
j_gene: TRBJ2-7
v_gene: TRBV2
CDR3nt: TGTGCCAGCAGGAGGGGCTACGAGCAGTACTTC
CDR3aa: CASRRGYEQYF

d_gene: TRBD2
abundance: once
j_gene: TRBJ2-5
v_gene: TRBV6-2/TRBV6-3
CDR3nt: TGTGCCAGCAGTACGACTAGCGGGACACGTGTAGAGACCCAGTACTTC
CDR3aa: CASSTTSGTRVETQYF

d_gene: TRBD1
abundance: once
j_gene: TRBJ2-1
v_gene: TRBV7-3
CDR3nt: TGTGCCAGCAGCTTAACGGTTAACAGGGGCAATGAGCAGTTCTTC
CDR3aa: CASSLTVNRGNEQFF

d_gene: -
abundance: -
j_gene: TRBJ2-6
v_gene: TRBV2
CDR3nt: TGTGCCAGCAGTGCGAGCTCAGGGCGGGGGGCCAACGTCCTGACTTTC
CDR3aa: CASSASSGRGANVLTF

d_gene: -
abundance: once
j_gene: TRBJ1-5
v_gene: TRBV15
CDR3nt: TGTGCCACCAGCAGAGGGGGGAGCAATCAGCCCCAGCATTTT
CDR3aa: CATSRGGSNQPQHF

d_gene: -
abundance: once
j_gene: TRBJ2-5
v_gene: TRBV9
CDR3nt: TGTGCCAGCAGCGTAGGATCAGCAGGGTACCAAGAGACCCAGTACTTC
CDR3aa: CASSVGSAGYQETQYF

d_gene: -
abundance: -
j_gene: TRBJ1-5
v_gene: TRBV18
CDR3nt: TGTGCCAGCTCAGAAGTCTATGGCAATCAGCCCCAGCATTTT
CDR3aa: CASSEVYGNQPQHF

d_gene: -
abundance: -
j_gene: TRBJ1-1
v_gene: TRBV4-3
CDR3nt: TGCGCCAGCAGCGCCGTGCGCTTGGGCACTGAAGCTTTCTTT
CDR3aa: CASSAVRLGTEAFF

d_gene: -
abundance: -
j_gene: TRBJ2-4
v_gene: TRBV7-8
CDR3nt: TGTGCCAGCAGCTTAATTGCGGGGAAAATCCAAAACATTCAGTACTTC
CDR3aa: CASSLIAGKIQNIQYF

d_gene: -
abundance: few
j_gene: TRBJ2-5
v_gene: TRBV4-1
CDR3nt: TGCGCCAGCAGCCAGTGGCGGCAAGAGACCCAGTACTTC
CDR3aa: CASSQWRQETQYF

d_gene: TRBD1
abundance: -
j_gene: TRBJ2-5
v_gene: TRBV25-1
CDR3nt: TGTGCCAGCAGTGTTGAGGGGGCGTTGCGGTGGATCCAGTACTTC
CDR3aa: CASSVEGALRWIQYF

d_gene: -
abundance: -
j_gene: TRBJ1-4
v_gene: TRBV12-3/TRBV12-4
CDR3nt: TGTGCCAGCAGAAAAGGGGTTCGGGAAAAACTGTTTTTT
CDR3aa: CASRKGVREKLFF

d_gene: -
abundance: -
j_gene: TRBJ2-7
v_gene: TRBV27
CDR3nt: TGTGCCAGCAGTTTATTACCGCGGGGTCAGATCCACTACGAGCAGTACTTC
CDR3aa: CASSLLPRGQIHYEQYF

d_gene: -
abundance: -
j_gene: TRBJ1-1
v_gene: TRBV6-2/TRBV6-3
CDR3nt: TGTGCCAGCAGTTACGGTGGGAGCTGGACTGAAGCTTTCTTT
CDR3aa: CASSYGGSWTEAFF

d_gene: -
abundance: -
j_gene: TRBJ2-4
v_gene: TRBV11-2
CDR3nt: TGTGCCAGCAGCCCCCGCTTAGCCCTCCAAAACATTCAGTACTTC
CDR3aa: CASSPRLALQNIQYF

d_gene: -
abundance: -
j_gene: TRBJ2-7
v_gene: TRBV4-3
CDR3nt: TGCGCCAGCAGCCAAGAAGGAAGGGGGTACGAGCAGTACTTC
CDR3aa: CASSQEGRGYEQYF

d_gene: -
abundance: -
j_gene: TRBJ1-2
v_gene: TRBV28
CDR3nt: TGTGCCAGCCTTCCTGGAGGATCCGGGAATGGCTACACCTTC
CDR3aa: CASLPGGSGNGYTF

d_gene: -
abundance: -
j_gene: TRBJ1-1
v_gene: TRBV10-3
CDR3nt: TGTGCCATCAGTGGAAAAATGAACACTGAAGCTTTCTTT
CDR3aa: CAISGKMNTEAFF

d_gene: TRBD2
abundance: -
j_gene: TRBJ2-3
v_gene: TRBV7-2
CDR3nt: TGTGCCAGCCGGACTCCTAGCGGGAGGGCCCCAGATACGCAGTATTTT
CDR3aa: CASRTPSGRAPDTQYF

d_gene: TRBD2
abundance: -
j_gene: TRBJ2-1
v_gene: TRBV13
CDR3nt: TGTGCCAGCAGCTTTAGCGGGAGTTCAGATGGCCCCCTCTCCTACAATGAGCAGTTCTTC
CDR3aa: CASSFSGSSDGPLSYNEQFF

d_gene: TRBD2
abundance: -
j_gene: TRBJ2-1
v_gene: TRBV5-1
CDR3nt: TGCGCCAGCAGAACCGGGACTAGCGGGAAGGCTGAGCAGTTCTTC
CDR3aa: CASRTGTSGKAEQFF